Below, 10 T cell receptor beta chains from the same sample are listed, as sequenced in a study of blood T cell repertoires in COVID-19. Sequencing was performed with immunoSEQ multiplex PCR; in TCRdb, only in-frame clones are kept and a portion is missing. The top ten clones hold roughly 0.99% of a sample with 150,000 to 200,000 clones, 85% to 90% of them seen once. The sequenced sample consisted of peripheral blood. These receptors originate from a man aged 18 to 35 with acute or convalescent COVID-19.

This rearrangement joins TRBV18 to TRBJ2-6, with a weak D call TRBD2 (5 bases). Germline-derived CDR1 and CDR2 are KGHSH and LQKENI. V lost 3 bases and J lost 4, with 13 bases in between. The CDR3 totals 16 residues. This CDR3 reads CASSPFWRSGANVLTF. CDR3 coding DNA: TGTGCCAGCTCACCGTTTTGGAGGTCAGGGGCCAACGTCCTGACTTTC.

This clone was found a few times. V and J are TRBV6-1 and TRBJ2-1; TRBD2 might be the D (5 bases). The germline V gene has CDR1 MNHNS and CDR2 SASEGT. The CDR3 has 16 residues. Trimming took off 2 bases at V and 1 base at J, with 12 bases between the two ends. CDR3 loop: CASSESAAESYNEQFF. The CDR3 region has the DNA TGTGCCAGCAGTGAATCAGCGGCTGAGTCCTACAATGAGCAGTTCTTC.

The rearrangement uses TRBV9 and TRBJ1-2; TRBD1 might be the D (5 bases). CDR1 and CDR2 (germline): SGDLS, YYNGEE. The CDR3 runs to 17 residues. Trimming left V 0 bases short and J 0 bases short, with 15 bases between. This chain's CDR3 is CASSVDGIRAANYGYTF. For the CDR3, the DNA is TGTGCCAGCAGCGTAGATGGGATCAGGGCAGCTAACTATGGCTACACCTTC.

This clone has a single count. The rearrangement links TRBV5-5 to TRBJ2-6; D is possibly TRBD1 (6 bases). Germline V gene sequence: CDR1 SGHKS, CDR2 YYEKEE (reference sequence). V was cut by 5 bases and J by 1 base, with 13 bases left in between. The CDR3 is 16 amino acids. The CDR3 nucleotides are TGTGCCAGCAGATGGACAGACATTTCTGGGGCCAACGTCCTGACTTTC. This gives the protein CASRWTDISGANVLTF. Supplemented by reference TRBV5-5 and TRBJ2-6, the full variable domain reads DAGVTQSPTHLIKTRGQQVTLRCSPISGHKSVSWYQQVLGQGPQFIFQYYEKEERGRGNFPDRFSARQFPNYSSELNVNALLLGDSALYLCASRWTDISGANVLTFGAGSRLTVL.

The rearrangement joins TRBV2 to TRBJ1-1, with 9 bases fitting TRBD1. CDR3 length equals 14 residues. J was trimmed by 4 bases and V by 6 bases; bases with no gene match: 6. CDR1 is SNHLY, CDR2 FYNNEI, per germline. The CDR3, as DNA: TGTGCCAGCAGAGATGGACAGGGGCTCACTGAAGCTTTCTTT. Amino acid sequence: CASRDGQGLTEAFF.

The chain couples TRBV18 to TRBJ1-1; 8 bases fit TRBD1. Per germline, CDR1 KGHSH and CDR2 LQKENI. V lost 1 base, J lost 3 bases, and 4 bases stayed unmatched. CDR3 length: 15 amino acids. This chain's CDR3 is CASSPRQGADTEAFF. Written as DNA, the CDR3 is TGTGCCAGCTCACCACGCCAGGGGGCGGACACTGAAGCTTTCTTT. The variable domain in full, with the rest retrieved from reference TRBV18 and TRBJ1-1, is NAGVMQNPRHLVRRRGQEARLRCSPMKGHSHVYWYRQLPEEGLKFMVYLQKENIIDESGMPKERFSAEFPKEGPSILRIQQVVRGDSAAYFCASSPRQGADTEAFFGQGTRLTVV.

CDR3 nucleotides: TGTGCCAGCCCCTTAGGCGGGCCCTACGAGCAGTACGTC. Protein: CASPLGGPYEQYV. The V gene is TRBV7-9, the J gene TRBJ2-7, with D tentatively TRBD2 (5 bases). CDR1 is SEHNR, CDR2 FQNEAQ, per germline (reference sequence). CDR3 length equals 13 residues. V lost 8 bases, J lost 2 bases, and 13 bases lay in between.

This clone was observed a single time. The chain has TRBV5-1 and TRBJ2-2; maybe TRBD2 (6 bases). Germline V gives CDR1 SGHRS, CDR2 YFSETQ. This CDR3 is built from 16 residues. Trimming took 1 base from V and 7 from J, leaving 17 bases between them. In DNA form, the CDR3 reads TGCGCCAGCAGCTTGACCGGGGGTACGAGCAACGGGGAGCTGTTTTTT. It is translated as CASSLTGGTSNGELFF. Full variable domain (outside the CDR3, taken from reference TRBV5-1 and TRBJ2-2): KAGVTQTPRYLIKTRGQQVTLSCSPISGHRSVSWYQQTPGQGLQFLFEYFSETQRNKGNFPGRFSGRQFSNSRSEMNVSTLELGDSALYLCASSLTGGTSNGELFFGEGSRLTVL.

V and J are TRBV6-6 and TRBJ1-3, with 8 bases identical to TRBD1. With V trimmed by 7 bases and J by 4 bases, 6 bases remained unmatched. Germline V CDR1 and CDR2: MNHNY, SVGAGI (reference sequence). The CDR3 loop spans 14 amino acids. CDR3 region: CASKTGETGNTIYF. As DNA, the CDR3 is TGTGCCAGCAAGACAGGGGAAACGGGAAACACCATATATTTT.

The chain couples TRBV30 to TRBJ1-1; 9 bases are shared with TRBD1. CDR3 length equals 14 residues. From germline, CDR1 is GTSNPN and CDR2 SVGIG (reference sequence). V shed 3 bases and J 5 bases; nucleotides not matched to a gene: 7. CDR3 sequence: CAWSDGQGFTEAFF. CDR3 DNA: TGTGCCTGGAGCGACGGACAGGGGTTTACTGAAGCTTTCTTT.